This T cell receptor beta chain comes out of a study of shared clonotypes between healthy human individuals. General study points: The study drew on few donors, limiting represented genetic and exposure-history diversity. In general, naive subsets displayed greater estimated richness than memory subsets did. Relative to clonotypes present in all four donors, those not shared had lower generation probabilities. Incompleteness in sorted-subset sequencing, despite large depth, was shown by rarefaction.

Only in-frame clones appear in the TCRdb table, and some are missing; sequencing was by immunoSEQ multiplex PCR. The data show 2,500,000 or so clones, under 95% seen once. This CDR3 is 14 amino acids long. Trimming stripped 6 bases from V and 0 bases from J, with 11 bases between. Germline V gene data show CDR1 as MNHNS and CDR2 as SASEGT. With regard to this clone: Its antigen is unidentified.

The chain recombines TRBV6-1 with TRBJ1-2; D is perhaps TRBD1 (6 bases). Material for sequencing was naive CD4+ T cells from PBMCs. Stated subset: CD45RA+ positively selected. This receptor was taken from a man between 18 and 29 years old in good health. Some clones in this sample may be carry-over from other donors' samples. CDR3: CASSRDTANYGYTF. In nucleotides, the CDR3 is TGTGCCAGCAGCCGGGACACCGCTAACTATGGCTACACCTTC.